A selection of T cell receptor beta chains follows, all from one sample in a study of blood T cells in healthy people across ages. MiXCR, applied by TCRdb to the 5' RACE reads, yields one record per CDR3 protein. This sample has around 940,000 distinct CDR3 sequences, with just over 50% found just once. Material: blood. Receptor source: a woman in her sixties in good health. Both conserved end residues are part of each CDR3. D genes are given only for firm matches. The size of a clone is reported for some rows only, either as once, few or many, or as a class for expanded clones.

j_call v_call clone_size d_call cdr3_aa cdr3_nt
TRBJ2-4 TRBV7-9 NA NA CATGKESDIQYF TGTGCCACCGGGAAGGAGTCGGACATTCAGTACTTC
TRBJ2-5 TRBV18 NA NA CASSPVFLETQYF TGTGCCAGCTCACCAGTTTTCCTAGAGACCCAGTACTTC
TRBJ1-6 TRBV15 NA NA CATSRDGTNSPLHF TGTGCCACCAGCAGAGATGGTACGAATTCACCCCTCCACTTT
TRBJ1-2 TRBV20-1 few NA CSARGEGYTF TGCAGTGCGAGGGGAGAGGGCTACACCTTC
TRBJ2-3 TRBV20-1 few NA CSARSGSLEDTQYF TGCAGTGCTAGATCGGGCTCTTTGGAAGATACGCAGTATTTT
TRBJ2-1 TRBV29-1 NA NA CSVVFGPGTNEQFF TGCAGCGTTGTATTTGGCCCCGGGACTAATGAGCAGTTCTTC
TRBJ2-5 TRBV3-1 NA NA CASSQVGTSKTQYF TGTGCCAGCAGCCAAGTCGGGACCTCCAAGACCCAGTACTTC
TRBJ1-2 TRBV20-1 NA TRBD1 CSASNRGGVRGYTF TGCAGTGCGTCCAACAGGGGAGGCGTGCGTGGCTACACCTTC
TRBJ2-1 TRBV20-1 NA NA CSANAGDNEQFF TGCAGTGCTAATGCAGGCGACAATGAGCAGTTCTTC
TRBJ2-7 TRBV12-3/TRBV12-4 many TRBD2 CASSSLLAGGPYEQYF TGTGCCAGCAGTTCCCTCCTAGCGGGAGGCCCCTACGAGCAGTACTTC
TRBJ1-5 TRBV20-1 NA NA CSARDSGQTKQPQHF TGCAGTGCTAGAGATAGTGGACAAACAAAACAGCCCCAGCATTTT
TRBJ2-7 TRBV6-2/TRBV6-3 once TRBD2 CASSAGLAGGEQYF TGTGCCAGCAGCGCCGGACTAGCGGGAGGCGAGCAGTACTTC
TRBJ2-1 TRBV5-1 few TRBD2 CASSWAGVNEQFF TGTGCCAGCAGTTGGGCGGGAGTAAATGAGCAGTTCTTC
TRBJ2-3 TRBV3-1 few NA CASREGPGDTQYF TGTGCCAGCAGGGAAGGCCCGGGAGATACGCAGTATTTT
TRBJ1-1 TRBV29-1 few NA CSVASIRANTEAFF TGCAGCGTTGCGTCAATCAGGGCAAACACTGAAGCTTTCTTT
TRBJ1-3 TRBV20-1 NA NA CSARRVTGNTIYF TGCAGTGCTAGACGCGTAACTGGAAACACCATATATTTT
TRBJ2-7 TRBV11-2 once TRBD1 CASRKIGQGFEQYF TGTGCCAGCAGAAAGATTGGACAGGGGTTCGAGCAGTACTTC
TRBJ2-5 TRBV21-1 few NA CASSKDGLWAEARQGAGETQYF TGTGCCAGCAGCAAAGATGGACTATGGGCCGAAGCAAGACAGGGGGCCGGGGAGACCCAGTACTTC
TRBJ2-7 TRBV7-2 NA TRBD2 CASSKPGASGAYERYF TGTGCCAGCAGCAAGCCCGGGGCTAGCGGTGCCTACGAGCGGTACTTC
TRBJ1-3 TRBV11-2 NA NA CASDPTGSGNTIYF TGTGCCAGCGACCCGACAGGCTCTGGAAACACCATATATTTT
TRBJ2-7 TRBV20-1 NA NA CSAVRPPTSSYEQYF TGCAGTGCTGTTCGACCACCAACTAGCTCCTACGAGCAGTACTTC
TRBJ2-1 TRBV3-1 NA TRBD1 CASSHFLKRGHEQFF TGTGCCAGCAGCCACTTTCTAAAGAGGGGGCATGAGCAGTTCTTC
TRBJ2-4 TRBV27 NA TRBD2 CASSPLAGTSPFLQYF TGTGCCAGCAGTCCCCTCGCCGGGACTAGCCCTTTTTTGCAGTACTTC
TRBJ2-7 TRBV7-8 NA NA CASSYPPAREQYF TGTGCCAGCAGCTATCCCCCGGCTAGGGAGCAGTACTTC
TRBJ2-4 TRBV28 few NA CASSSGTYPRSQYF TGTGCCAGCAGTTCCGGGACATATCCGCGAAGTCAGTACTTC
TRBJ2-1 TRBV15 NA TRBD2 CATSRSVAGAGSYNEQFF TGTGCCACCAGCAGGAGCGTAGCGGGAGCAGGGTCCTACAATGAGCAGTTCTTC
TRBJ2-7 TRBV18 NA NA CASSPGTSPTYEQYF TGTGCCAGCTCACCAGGGACCAGCCCAACCTACGAGCAGTACTTC
TRBJ2-1 TRBV4-3 NA NA CASSQLGGGNEQFF TGCGCCAGCAGCCAACTAGGTGGGGGCAATGAGCAGTTCTTC
TRBJ1-1 TRBV6-5 NA NA CASSYSDRVEAFF TGTGCCAGCAGTTACTCCGACCGGGTTGAAGCTTTCTTT
TRBJ2-7 TRBV4-2 NA NA CASSTGLGSYNEQYF TGTGCCAGCAGTACGGGACTTGGCTCCTACAATGAGCAGTACTTC
TRBJ1-6 TRBV14 NA NA CASSQDIFSYNSPLHF TGTGCCAGCAGCCAAGACATCTTCTCCTATAATTCACCCCTCCACTTT